This T cell receptor (beta chain) is from a study of T-cell memory formation after mild COVID-19. Germline CDR1 and CDR2: SNHLY and FYNNEI. The CDR3 runs to 15 residues. Trimming cost V 1 base and J 5 bases; bases outside gene matches: 4. 5'RACE with constant-segment primers yielded barcoded, UMI-tagged TCR alpha and TCR beta cDNA libraries. TCRdb re-called the 5' RACE reads through MiXCR, storing one row per CDR3 protein. This table has more than 450,000 distinct CDR3 sequences, more than 15% appearing once. This clonotype was counted a few times. Its antigen is currently unknown. The study's findings and limits: Contracting CD8+ clones were enriched in EMRA, CD4+ mainly in CM and EM. From day 15 to 85, contracting clones were balanced between CD4 and CD8, whereas later expanders leaned toward CD4+. Specificity for SARS-CoV-2 was not confirmed among the second-wave clones peaking on day 37.

This TCR derives from an adult woman who had mild COVID-19 (a few samples of this study predate the infection). Cell type and time point are not known. The V gene is TRBV2, the J gene TRBJ2-3; TRBD2 aligns across 9 bases. The material sequenced was PBMCs or a T cell subset sorted from them (not recorded which). The CDR3 DNA reads as TGTGCCAGCAGTGAAGGGCTAGCGGGAAGAGATACGCAGTATTTT. Translation gives CASSEGLAGRDTQYF.